This T cell receptor beta chain was documented in a study of memory CD4+ T cells and cytomegalovirus serostatus. Study at large: This sample comes from healthy Belgian adults, 8 to 10 CMV seropositive, approximately 23 seronegative.

Single viable CD3+CD4+CD8-CD45RO+ cells were sorted as the memory CD4+ T cells. The CDR3 totals 13 residues. V lost 7 bases and J lost 4; bases outside the gene matches: 6. CDR1 is SGHKS and CDR2 is YYEKEE in the germline V gene (reference sequence). This table comes from immunoSEQ multiplex PCR, and its TCRdb copy is limited to in-frame clones, with some not included. Altogether about 58,000 clones are present, 82% being singletons, with the ten largest covering about 0.51%. The TCR sequence derives from an adult in good health and CMV-seronegative. Some clones in this sample may be carry-over from other donors' samples. The sample was memory CD4+ T cells from blood. The V and J genes are TRBV5-5 and TRBJ2-7; 9 bases are shared with TRBD2. The CDR3 loop is CASGRGREYEQYF. The CDR3 nucleotides are TGTGCCAGCGGTCGCGGGAGGGAATACGAGCAGTACTTC.